This TCR beta chain was found in a study of blood T cell repertoires in COVID-19. Study at large: COVID-19 samples collected from the United States, Italy and Spain covered acute and convalescent phases.

The CDR3 loop spans 15 amino acids. The germline V gene encodes CDR1 KGHSH and CDR2 LQKENI. Trimming left V 4 bases short and J 6 bases short, with 16 bases between. Cohort allocation depended upon clinical history that participants reported. Some clones are missing from TCRdb's copy, which holds only in-frame ones; the method was immunoSEQ multiplex PCR. The sample has 290,000 or so clones; approximately 78% are singletons. V is TRBV18 and J is TRBJ2-1; weak D call: TRBD1 (6 bases). The sample was PBMCs or T cells enriched from blood (not recorded which). This TCR was recovered from a middle-aged man who had been exposed to COVID-19. The CDR3 DNA sequence: TGTGCCAGCTCACTCCGGGTCCCACAGGGCAATGAGCAGTTCTTC. Translation gives CASSLRVPQGNEQFF.